This TCR beta chain was observed in a study of shared clonotypes between healthy human individuals. Sequencing used immunoSEQ multiplex PCR; TCRdb keeps in-frame clones, though not all of them. The table shows roughly 380,000 clones, with 90% to 97% occurring only once. As concerns this clone: The antigen is unknown.

The CDR3 is 16 amino acids. Germline CDR1 and CDR2: MGHRA and YSYEKL. Trimming took 4 bases from V and 8 from J, leaving 21 bases between them. Caucasian adults residing in Nashville, Tennessee made up all the donors. The CD8 memory fraction combined CD45RO+ cells with TemRA cells (CCR7-negative CD45RA+). Notes on the study in general: Sampling included only blood; tissue repertoires likely differ. Non-shared clonotypes had lower generation probabilities than clonotypes shared by all four sorted-subset donors.

Material: memory CD8+ T cells sorted from blood. Regarding subset: CD45RO+ cells pooled with CCR7-negative TemRA cells. The V and J genes are TRBV4-1 and TRBJ1-3; D unclear. The clonotype originates from a man aged 25 to 40 in good health. As DNA, the CDR3 is TGCGCCAGCAGCCGCGGACCCGACATGTCGTGGGACACCATATATTTT. It encodes CASSRGPDMSWDTIYF.